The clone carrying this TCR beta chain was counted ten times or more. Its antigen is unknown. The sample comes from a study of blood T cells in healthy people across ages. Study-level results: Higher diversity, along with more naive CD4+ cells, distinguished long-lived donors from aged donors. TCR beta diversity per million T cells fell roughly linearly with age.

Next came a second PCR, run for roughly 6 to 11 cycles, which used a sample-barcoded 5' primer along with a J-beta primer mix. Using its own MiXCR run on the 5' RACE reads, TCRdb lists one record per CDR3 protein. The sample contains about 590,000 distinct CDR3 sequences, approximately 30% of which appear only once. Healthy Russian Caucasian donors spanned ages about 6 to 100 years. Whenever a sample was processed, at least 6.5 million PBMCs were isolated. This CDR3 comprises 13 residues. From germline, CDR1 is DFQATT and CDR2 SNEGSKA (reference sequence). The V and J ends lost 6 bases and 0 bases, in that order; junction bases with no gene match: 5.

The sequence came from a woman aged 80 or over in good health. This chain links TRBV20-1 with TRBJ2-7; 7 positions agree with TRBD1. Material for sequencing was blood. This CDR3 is CSAAPGGSYEQYF. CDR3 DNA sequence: TGCAGTGCCGCGCCAGGGGGCTCCTACGAGCAGTACTTC.